One and the same sample provided the 20 T cell receptor beta chains below, sequenced in a study of blood T cells in healthy people across ages. A sample-barcoded 5' primer and a J-beta primer mix were used in a second PCR of roughly 7 to 12 cycles. In TCRdb, the 5' RACE reads were re-called with MiXCR into one record per CDR3 protein. The sample lists roughly 560,000 distinct CDR3 sequences; approximately 25% were seen once. This sample was shared with a second study, whose subject was T cells of mothers and their children.

The specimen sequenced was blood. The source of these receptors is a boy between 10 and 17 years old in good health.

Points on this clonotype: A junction boundary mismatches the germline segment, possibly from a read error. The CDR3 reads CASSWTGSQETRYF. CDR3 in DNA: TGCGCCAGCAGCTGGACCGGGTCTCAAGAGACCCGGTACTTC. The chain has TRBV5-1 and TRBJ2-5; D uncertain. The CDR3 totals 14 residues. CDR1 is SGHRS, CDR2 YFSETQ, per germline.

This chain connects TRBV27 to TRBJ1-5, with D possibly matching TRBD1 (5 bases). V dropped 5 bases and J dropped 8 bases, with 13 bases sitting between them. Germline V lookup: CDR1 MNHEY, CDR2 SMNVEV (reference sequence). This CDR3 is built from 13 residues. The DNA of the CDR3 is TGTGCCAGCAGTCCCCTTGGGGGGGAGCCCCAGCATTTT. Protein product: CASSPLGGEPQHF.

This clonotype was recorded a few times. J is TRBJ2-5 and V is TRBV12-3 or TRBV12-4, with unresolved D. V was shortened by 4 bases and J by 6 bases, with 12 bases between the two germline ends. The CDR3 sequence is 13 residues long. The CDR3, as DNA: TGTGCCAGCAGTTACAGACCCGCCAAGACCCAGTACTTC. Translated, it gives CASSYRPAKTQYF.

The V and J genes are TRBV29-1 and TRBJ2-5, with TRBD1 matching over 11 bases. The CDR3 sequence is 13 residues long. Germline-derived CDR1 and CDR2 are SQVTM and ANQGSEA. J lost 5 bases, V lost 6 bases, and 5 bases had no gene match. The CDR3 coding sequence is TGCAGCGTCGGGACAGGGGGATTCGAGACCCAGTACTTC. This sequence encodes CSVGTGGFETQYF.

This clonotype was counted a few times. The chain combines TRBV28 with TRBJ2-3; TRBD2 matches 8 bases. CDR1 MDHEN and CDR2 SYDVKM come from the germline V gene. Trimming cost V 5 bases and J 7 bases; bases outside gene matches: 8. CDR3 length: 14 amino acids. CDR3 region: CASSTGGDSNTQYF. The CDR3, as DNA: TGTGCCAGCAGTACCGGGGGGGACTCTAATACGCAGTATTTT.

This rearrangement joins TRBV9 to TRBJ2-3, with D perhaps TRBD2 (7 bases). CDR1 is SGDLS and CDR2 is YYNGEE in the germline V gene. This CDR3 has 16 residues. Trimming cost V 0 bases and J 4 bases, with 15 bases left between them. DNA for the CDR3: TGTGCCAGCAGCGTAGCGCCCGGGGAGGGGGCAGATACGCAGTATTTT. Translating it yields CASSVAPGEGADTQYF.

The chain is built from TRBV28 and TRBJ2-7, with TRBD2 matching 15 bases. The CDR3 is made up of 18 amino acids. Germline lookup yields CDR1 MDHEN and CDR2 SYDVKM. J lost 1 base, V lost 4 bases, and 8 bases had no gene match. The CDR3 DNA reads TGTGCCAGCAGTTCACCCGGGACTAGCGGGAGGCATTCCTACGAGCAGTACTTC. Translated: CASSSPGTSGRHSYEQYF.

This clonotype came up a few times. The chain recombines TRBV7-9 with TRBJ2-7; D call uncertain. Germline CDR1 and CDR2: SEHNR and FQNEAQ (reference sequence). This CDR3 spans 15 amino acids. The V and J ends lost 1 base and 2 bases respectively, with 12 bases between them. This chain's CDR3 is CASSLVGRNTYEQYF. Here the CDR3 DNA reads TGTGCCAGCAGCTTAGTCGGCAGGAACACCTACGAGCAGTACTTC.

The chain has TRBV7-2 and TRBJ2-1; D possibly corresponds to TRBD2 (5 bases). The V gene's germline CDR1 is SGHTA and CDR2 FQGNSA. V lost 1 base and J lost 12, with 16 bases in between. This CDR3 region has 14 residues. The CDR3 DNA sequence: TGTGCCAGCAGCTTAGGCGGGCGCTCATCAGGGCAGTTCTTC. Translation gives CASSLGGRSSGQFF.

The table lists this clonotype with a few counts. The V call is TRBV5-1, the J call TRBJ2-5; 8 bases map to TRBD1. The DNA end lines up better with TRBJ2-7; the J call may be wrong. The CDR3 covers 14 residues. Germline CDR1 is SGHRS and CDR2 is YFSETQ. This chain's CDR3 is CASSSTGETIEQYF. For the CDR3, the DNA is TGCGCCAGCAGCTCGACAGGGGAGACCATCGAGCAGTACTTC.

V and J are TRBV7-9 and TRBJ2-1; D perhaps matches TRBD1 (6 bases). V lost 8 bases to trimming and J lost 7 bases, with 15 bases between them. This CDR3 is built from 13 residues. CDR1 is SEHNR, CDR2 FQNEAQ, per germline (reference sequence). The CDR3 loop reads CASLTGPSNEQFF. For the CDR3, the DNA is TGTGCCAGCCTTACAGGGCCGTCGAATGAGCAGTTCTTC.

At least ten counts were recorded for this clonotype. Written as DNA, the CDR3 is TGTGCCAGCAGTTACGCCGCTAGCGGGGCTCAAGAGACCCAGTACTTC. Its translation: CASSYAASGAQETQYF. The chain links TRBV12-3 or TRBV12-4 to TRBJ2-5; TRBD2 matches at 9 bases. The CDR3 totals 16 residues. Germline trimming cut 4 bases from V and 2 bases from J; bases unmatched to any gene: 8.

This rearrangement joins TRBV6-5 to TRBJ2-3; the D gene is possibly TRBD2 (6 bases). From germline, CDR1 is MNHEY and CDR2 SVGAGI. The CDR3 contains 17 residues. With 0 bases removed from V and 1 base from J, the gap between germline ends came to 14 bases. CDR3 residues: CASSYSPDGGGTDTQYF. The CDR3 DNA is TGTGCCAGCAGTTACTCCCCTGACGGAGGGGGCACAGATACGCAGTATTTT.

The table lists this clonotype with a few counts. The V call is TRBV7-2, the J call TRBJ2-3; no firm D call. From germline, CDR1 is SGHTA and CDR2 FQGNSA. V shed 4 bases and J shed 2 bases, with 13 bases lying between them. The CDR3 length is 15 residues. The CDR3 region is CASSSTEILTDTQYF. In DNA form, the CDR3 reads TGTGCCAGCAGCTCCACAGAGATCCTCACAGATACGCAGTATTTT.

In this sample, this clonotype turned up a few times. The J gene is TRBJ1-4, the V gene TRBV20-1, with TRBD1 as a possible D gene (5 bases). Trimming took 7 bases from V and 7 from J, leaving 16 bases between them. The CDR3 spans 13 residues. Germline V lookup: CDR1 DFQATT, CDR2 SNEGSKA (reference sequence). CDR3 amino acids: CSVETTRGEKLFF. In nucleotides, the CDR3 is TGCAGTGTTGAAACGACGAGGGGTGAAAAACTGTTTTTT.

This chain links TRBV28 with TRBJ2-7, with 9 bases that match TRBD2. Trimming cost V 2 bases and J 9 bases; bases outside gene matches: 8. This CDR3 has 14 residues. Germline CDR1 is MDHEN and CDR2 is SYDVKM. The CDR3 DNA is TGTGCCAGCAGTTTAGCTAGCGGGGCGGACGGGCAGTACTTC. It yields the protein CASSLASGADGQYF.

J is TRBJ1-1 and V is TRBV12-5; D is unclear. Per germline, CDR1 LGHNT and CDR2 FRNRAP. This CDR3 spans 19 amino acids. The V gene lost 0 bases and the J gene lost 1 base, with 21 bases spanning the gap. The CDR3 DNA follows: TGTGCTAGTGGTTTGGTACCATCGACCATGTATCTTGGGAACACTGAAGCTTTCTTT. Translating it yields CASGLVPSTMYLGNTEAFF.

The gene calls are TRBV12-3 or TRBV12-4 and TRBJ1-5; the D gene is possibly TRBD1 (6 bases). CDR3 length equals 14 residues. V lost 6 bases and J lost 4, with 13 bases in between. The chain's CDR3 is CASSDDRRNQPQHF. The DNA of the CDR3 is TGTGCCAGCAGCGACGACAGGCGGAATCAGCCCCAGCATTTT.

V and J are TRBV11-1 and TRBJ2-5; TRBD2 is a possible D gene (7 bases). The last part of the DNA fits TRBJ2-7 better; the J call may be wrong. In germline, CDR1 is SGHAT, CDR2 FQDESV (reference sequence). The CDR3 loop spans 20 amino acids. The CDR3: CASSPPRGGANLGSSYEQYF. CDR3 DNA sequence: TGTGCCAGCAGCCCCCCTCGCGGGGGCGCCAACCTTGGATCTTCTTACGAGCAGTACTTC.

The table lists this clonotype with a few counts. The chain links TRBV4-3 to TRBJ1-3; 7 nucleotides match TRBD1. V dropped 6 bases and J dropped 3; count of bases not matched to a gene: 11. The CDR3 is made up of 16 amino acids. Germline-derived CDR1 and CDR2 are LGHNA and YSLEER. This CDR3 reads CASSLEEGALGNTIYF. CDR3 DNA: TGCGCCAGCAGTCTCGAGGAGGGGGCGCTTGGAAACACCATATATTTT.